This T cell receptor (beta chain) was observed in a study of CD8+CD57+ T cells in acquired aplastic anemia. Study in general: Sorted CD4+ plus CD8+ cells gave DNA averaging 3.2 ug.

The sample holds a few counts of this clonotype. Its cognate antigen is unknown. Study-level findings and limits: A significant difference in CD8+ Simpson's diversity between patients and controls was not found. Patients and controls turned out to have approximately 29 CD8+ CDR3 sequences in common.

Genomic DNA provided the template from which TCR beta VDJ and CDR3 profiles were obtained. TCRdb reanalysed the reads using MiXCR and keeps one entry per CDR3 protein. The sample consists of under 200,000 distinct CDR3 sequences, about 64% of them appearing once. Germline-derived CDR1 and CDR2 are SGHNT and YYREEE (reference sequence). The CDR3 runs to 15 residues. The ends lost 0 bases at V and 8 bases at J; junction bases unmatched: 8. The chain uses TRBV5-4 and TRBJ2-1; 7 nucleotides match TRBD2. The sequence was collected from a human donor in good health. The sequenced sample was sorted CD4+, CD8+, or CD8+CD57+ T cells (not recorded which) from PBMCs. DNA of the CDR3: TGTGCCAGCAGCTTGGGCGGGAGAGCATCCGATGAGCAGTTCTTC. Its translation: CASSLGGRASDEQFF.